The clone carrying this T cell receptor (beta chain) appeared once. As handled by the study authors: By means of reference gene primer amplification, nucleated cell counts were estimated. Some clones are missing from TCRdb's copy, which holds only in-frame ones; the method was immunoSEQ multiplex PCR. Clonal size and the V and J genes are those of that table, whereas D and trimming came from the DNA. The table records approximately 94,000 clones, over 65% of them present only once. These data originate in a study of blood T cell repertoires in COVID-19. Study in general: From the United States, Italy and Spain came samples of acute and convalescent COVID-19. T cells, B-cell-depleted T cells, or PBMCs provided the cDNA or gDNA that served as material.

CDR1 LGHNT and CDR2 FRNRAP come from the germline V gene. The CDR3 contains 16 residues. The V and J ends lost 1 base and 2 bases respectively, with 15 bases between them. Sequencing was performed on peripheral blood. The chain combines TRBV12-5 with TRBJ2-7; unclear D gene. This receptor was taken from a human donor in a cohort sampled during active COVID-19. In nucleotides, the CDR3 is TGTGCTAGTGGTTTGGCTTGGCCGAATGAAACCTACGAGCAGTACTTC. This sequence encodes CASGLAWPNETYEQYF.